This entry is about one T cell receptor (beta chain). The assay was immunoSEQ multiplex PCR, and TCRdb's table has in-frame clones only and misses some. The table lists about 150,000 clones, approximately 90% of them singletons. This CDR3 has 16 amino acids. The germline gives CDR1 ENHRY, CDR2 SYGVKD. The trim removed 6 bases at V and 4 bases at J, leaving 9 bases unmatched. The source of the sample is a study of T cell responses to AZD1222 COVID-19 vaccine. Here the sequenced sample was peripheral blood, taken on day 0 of AZD1222 vaccination. The sequence was obtained from an adult in good health. The rearrangement uses TRBV10-3 and TRBJ2-3; the match to TRBD2 covers 11 bases. Here the CDR3 DNA reads TGTGCCATCAGGGGGGGTAGCGGGAGGGGAGCAGATACGCAGTATTTT. Residues: CAIRGGSGRGADTQYF.